The T cell receptor (beta chain) under discussion was sequenced for a study of post-analysis software for immune sequencing data. The study's findings and limits: Compared with controls, patients had more of about 5 TRBV segments, including TRBV5-6, TRBV5-1 and TRBV20-1.

TCR beta cDNA libraries had unique molecular identifiers. TCRdb recomputed calls from the PCR reads with MiXCR, one row per CDR3 protein. The top ten hold 7.6% of the sample, which has 350,000 to 500,000 distinct CDR3 sequences, less than 40% seen once. The V gene's germline CDR1 is SGHNT and CDR2 YENEEA. J gave up 6 bases and V 5 bases, and 5 bases lay outside the gene matches. The CDR3 runs to 14 residues. As regards this clonotype: Its antigen is unidentified.

The TCR was taken from a girl aged 2 to 9 with multiple sclerosis. What was sequenced was blood. J is TRBJ2-1 and V is TRBV11-3, with 9 positions matching TRBD1. The CDR3 DNA reads as TGTGCCAGCAGCCTCACACAGGGGGCCAATGAGCAGTTCTTC. The encoded protein is CASSLTQGANEQFF.